The following is a TCR beta chain sequence with its context. The entry originates in a study of blood T cell repertoires in COVID-19. TCRdb keeps only in-frame clones here, not all; method: immunoSEQ multiplex PCR. Of more than 250,000 clones in the sample, approximately 89% are singletons; the top ten hold under 2%. Sequenced sample: peripheral blood. This sequence originates from a woman under 40 with COVID-19, enrolled during active disease.

CDR3 coding DNA: TGTGCCAGTAGAATGGGCCGGAACACTGAAGCTTTCTTT. Protein sequence: CASRMGRNTEAFF. V is TRBV19 and J is TRBJ1-1; D unresolved. The CDR3 totals 13 residues. Germline V CDR1 and CDR2: LNHDA, SQIVND (reference sequence). V dropped 6 bases and J dropped 1 base, with 9 bases sitting between them. Based on the CDR3 plus reference TRBV19 and TRBJ1-1, the full variable domain is DGGITQSPKYLFRKEGQNVTLSCEQNLNHDAMYWYRQDPGQGLRLIYYSQIVNDFQKGDIAEGYSVSREKKESFPLTVTSAQKNPTAFYLCASRMGRNTEAFFGQGTRLTVV.